This TCR beta chain was sequenced for a study of blood T cell repertoires in COVID-19. Study details: Sites across the United States, Italy and Spain contributed samples from acute and convalescent COVID-19.

The CDR3 covers 14 residues. Unmatched junction bases numbered 2, after V lost 5 bases and J lost 2 bases. The germline CDR1 and CDR2 sequences are SGHAT and FQNNGV. In the authors' methods: Reference gene primer amplification gave estimated nucleated cell counts. Data came from immunoSEQ multiplex PCR; TCRdb stores just in-frame clones and leaves some out. V, J and clone size reflect that table, while D and trimming were determined from the DNA. The sample consists of 290,000 or so clones, approximately 86% of them appearing once. This rearrangement joins TRBV11-2 to TRBJ1-3, with TRBD1 identical over 8 bases. Material: peripheral blood. The sequence derives from a man between 18 and 35 years old with active or convalescent COVID-19. CDR3 sequence (DNA): TGTGCCAGCAGCCTGGACAGGGCTGGAAACACCATATATTTT. It translates to CASSLDRAGNTIYF.